This record covers a single TCR beta chain. CDR3 length: 13 residues. V lost 3 bases and J lost 2, with 7 bases in between. Germline CDR1 and CDR2: SEHNR and FQNEAQ (reference sequence). The sample originates from a study of blood T cell repertoires in COVID-19. Clones were sequenced by immunoSEQ multiplex PCR, and TCRdb holds only the in-frame ones, with some missing. There are about 190,000 clones in the sample; 90% occur only once, and about 0.59% lies in the top ten. This sequence joins TRBV7-9 and TRBJ1-1; D is ambiguous. The origin of this receptor is a man aged 45-65 years with acute or convalescent COVID-19. Material: peripheral blood. CDR3 sequence: CASSFDINTEAFF. The DNA of the CDR3 is TGTGCCAGCAGCTTTGACATCAACACTGAAGCTTTCTTT. Variable domain in full (rest from reference TRBV7-9 and TRBJ1-1): DTGVSQNPRHKITKRGQNVTFRCDPISEHNRLYWYRQTLGQGPEFLTYFQNEAQLEKSRLLSDRFSAERPKGSFSTLEIQRTEQGDSAMYLCASSFDINTEAFFGQGTRLTVV.